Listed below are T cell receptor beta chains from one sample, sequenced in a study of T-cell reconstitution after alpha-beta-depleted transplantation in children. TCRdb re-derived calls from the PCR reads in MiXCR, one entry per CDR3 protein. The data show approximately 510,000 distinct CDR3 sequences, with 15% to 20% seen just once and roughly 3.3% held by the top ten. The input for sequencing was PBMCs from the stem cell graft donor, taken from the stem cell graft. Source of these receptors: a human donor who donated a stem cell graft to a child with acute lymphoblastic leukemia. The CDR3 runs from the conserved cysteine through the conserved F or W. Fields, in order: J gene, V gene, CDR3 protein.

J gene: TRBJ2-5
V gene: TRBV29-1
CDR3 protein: CSVAPSGRPQETQYF

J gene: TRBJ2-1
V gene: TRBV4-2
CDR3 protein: CASSQAPRTGYNEQFF

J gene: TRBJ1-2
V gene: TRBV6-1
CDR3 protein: CASSQTGPDGYTF

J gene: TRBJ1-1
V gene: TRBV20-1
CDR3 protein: CSAIPENTEAFF

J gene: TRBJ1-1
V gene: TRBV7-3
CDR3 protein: CASSFSPGQGSEAFF

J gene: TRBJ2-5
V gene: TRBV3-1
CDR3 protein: CASSPYRGEQETQYF

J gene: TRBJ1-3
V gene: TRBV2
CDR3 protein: CASSPSALDRADSGNTIYF

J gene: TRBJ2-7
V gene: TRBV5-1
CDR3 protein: CASSSQGNLYEQYF

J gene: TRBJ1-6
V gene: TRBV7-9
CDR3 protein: CASSTGWPNSPLHF

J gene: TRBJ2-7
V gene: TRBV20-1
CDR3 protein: CSARDPGPPYEQYF

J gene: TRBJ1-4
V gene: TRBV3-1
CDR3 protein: CASSQWGTRLFF

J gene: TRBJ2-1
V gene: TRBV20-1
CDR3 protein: CSARDGVTGDYNEQFF

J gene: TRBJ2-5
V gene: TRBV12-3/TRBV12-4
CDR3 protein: CASSLALRQGETQYF

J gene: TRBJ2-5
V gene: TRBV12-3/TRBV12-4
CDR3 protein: CASSPGQLVETQYF

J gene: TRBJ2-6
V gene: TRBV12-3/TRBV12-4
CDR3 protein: CASSYASGANVLTF

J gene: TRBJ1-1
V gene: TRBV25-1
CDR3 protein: CASTIGGGNTEAFF

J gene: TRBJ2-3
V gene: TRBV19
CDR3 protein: CASSRTGALDTQYF

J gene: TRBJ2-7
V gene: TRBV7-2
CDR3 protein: CASSSRTGMVHEQYF

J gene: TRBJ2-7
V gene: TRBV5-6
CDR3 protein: CASSLAGQDPEQYF

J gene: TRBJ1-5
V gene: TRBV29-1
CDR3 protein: CSVGGRGSDPQHF

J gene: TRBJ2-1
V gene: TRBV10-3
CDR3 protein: CAIGTSGSSYNEQFF

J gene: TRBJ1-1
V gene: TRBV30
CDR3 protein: CAWSAPWQNTEAFF

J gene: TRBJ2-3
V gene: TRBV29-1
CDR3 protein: CSVDGQGGTDTQYF

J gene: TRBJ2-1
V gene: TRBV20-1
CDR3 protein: CSAPRTGGRNEQFF

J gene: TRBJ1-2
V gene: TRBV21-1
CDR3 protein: CASSKLPCALSYGYTF

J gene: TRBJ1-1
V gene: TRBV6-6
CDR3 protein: CASSYLVSEAFF

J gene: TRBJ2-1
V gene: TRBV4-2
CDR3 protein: CASSQDWSNEQFF

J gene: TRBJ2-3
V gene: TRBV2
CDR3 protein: CASSRPPPSTDTQYF

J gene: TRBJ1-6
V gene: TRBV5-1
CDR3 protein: CASSSNWGLGNSPLHF

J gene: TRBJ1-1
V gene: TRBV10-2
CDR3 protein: CASSYTLTGDTEAFF

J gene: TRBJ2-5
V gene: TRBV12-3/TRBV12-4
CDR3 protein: CASSPGGKETQYF

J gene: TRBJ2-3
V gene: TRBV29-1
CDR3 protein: CSVWQGRQSGSRLTDTQYF

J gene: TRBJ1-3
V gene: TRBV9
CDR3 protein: CASSVEPGGRNTIYF

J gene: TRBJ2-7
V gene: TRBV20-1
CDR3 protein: CSASQGRSYEQYF

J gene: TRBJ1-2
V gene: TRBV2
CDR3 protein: CASSEDRGGLRGYTF

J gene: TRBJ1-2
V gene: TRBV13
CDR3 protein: CASSGGDVAYGYTF

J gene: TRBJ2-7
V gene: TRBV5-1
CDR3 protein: CASSYWDSVGQYF

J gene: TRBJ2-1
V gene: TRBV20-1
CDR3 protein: CSARDLLSGPRDNEQFF

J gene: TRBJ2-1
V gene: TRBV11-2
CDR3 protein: CASGHAGLSNNEQFF

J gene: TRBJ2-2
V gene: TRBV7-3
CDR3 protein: CASSLTGWGQELFF

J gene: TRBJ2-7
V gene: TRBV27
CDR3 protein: CASSPNVYYEQYF

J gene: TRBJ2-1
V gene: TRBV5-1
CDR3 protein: CASSLEGTRGHNEQFF

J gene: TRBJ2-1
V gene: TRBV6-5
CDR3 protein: CASSYSASGDEQFF

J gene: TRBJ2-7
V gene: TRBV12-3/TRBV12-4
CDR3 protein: CASSSREESSYEQYF

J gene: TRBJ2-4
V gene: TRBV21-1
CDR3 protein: CASSKAKGGAKNIQYF

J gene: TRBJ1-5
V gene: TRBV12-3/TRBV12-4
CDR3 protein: CASSLASGINQPQHF

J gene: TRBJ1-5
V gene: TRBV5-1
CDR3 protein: CASSLEGARNQPQHF

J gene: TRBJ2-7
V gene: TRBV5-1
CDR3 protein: CASSVLGLADSPYEQYF

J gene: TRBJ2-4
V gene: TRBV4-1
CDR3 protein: CASSPPWRGSKNIQYF

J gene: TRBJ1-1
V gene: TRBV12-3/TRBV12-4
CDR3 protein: CASSLGVAPRPAEAFF

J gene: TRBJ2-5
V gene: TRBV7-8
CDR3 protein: CASSLVGQTQYF

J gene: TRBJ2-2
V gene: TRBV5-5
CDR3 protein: CASSLVWANTGELFF

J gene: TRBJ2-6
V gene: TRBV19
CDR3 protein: CASSTYRDSGANVLTF

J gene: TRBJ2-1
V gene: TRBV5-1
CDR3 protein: CASSLDGPPYNEQFF